What follows are 8 T cell receptor beta chains derived from one specimen sequenced in a study of naive and memory T cell subsets (dated by TCRdb to 2016 to 2017). Libraries came from UMI-ligation and nested PCR. The sequencing machine was an Illumina MiSeq. To cover both TRBC1 and TRBC2, the beta constant-region primer consisted of an equimolar mix of two oligonucleotides. Four rounds of PCR, combining the SP2 primer with nested alpha and beta constant-region primers, were used to amplify the ligated cDNA. The public reads were quality trimmed at Q25 with fastp and then assembled into clones with MiXCR by TCRdb, keeping productive beta chains. When rows share a CDR3 protein, they turn into one entry using the most common DNA and genes. The sample records 80,000 to 95,000 distinct CDR3 sequences, 9% of which are singletons. Approximately 1.1% of the sample is held by the ten biggest clonotypes. Source material: naive CD8+ T cells from blood. The intended sense of this specimen's cell subset or site label: naive T cells, CD45RA high CD27+. Receptors were obtained from a human donor in good health.

This clonotype was detected ten times or more. The V call is TRBV29-1, the J call TRBJ1-2, with D possibly being TRBD1 (5 bases). V shed 4 bases and J shed 8 bases, with 20 bases lying between them. Germline CDR1 SQVTM, CDR2 ANQGSEA. The CDR3 extends over 14 amino acids. CDR3 nucleotide sequence: TGCAGCGTTGCGATACCCGGGGCACTTGGCGGCTACACCTTC. Amino acids: CSVAIPGALGGYTF.

V and J are TRBV12-5 and TRBJ1-2; the D gene is possibly TRBD1 (6 bases). Looked up from germline, CDR1 is LGHNT and CDR2 is FRNRAP. V gave up 4 bases and J gave up 0 bases, with 9 bases separating them. This CDR3 spans 14 amino acids. The CDR3 DNA reads TGTGCTAGTGGTTGGGGACATACTAACTATGGCTACACCTTC. Protein: CASGWGHTNYGYTF.

V and J are TRBV28 and TRBJ2-2; weak D call: TRBD2 (5 bases). Germline CDR1 is MDHEN and CDR2 is SYDVKM. This CDR3 has 15 residues. V was shortened by 3 bases and J by 3 bases, with 11 bases between the two germline ends. The chain's CDR3 is CASSFGVTDTGELFF. CDR3 nucleotides: TGTGCCAGCAGTTTCGGGGTGACGGACACCGGGGAGCTGTTTTTT.

In its sample, this clonotype was seen a few times. The genes are TRBV10-2 and TRBJ1-1; 8 bases match TRBD1. V was pared by 4 bases and J by 2 bases, with 6 bases of the junction left unmatched. This CDR3 has 15 amino acids. Germline CDR1 WSHSY, CDR2 SAAADI. The CDR3, as DNA: TGCGCCAGCAGTGCTTGGACAGGGCAAAACACTGAAGCTTTCTTT. It specifies CASSAWTGQNTEAFF.

In this sample, this clonotype turned up many times. The chain carries TRBV15 and TRBJ1-5; D unclear. Germline CDR1 LNHNV, CDR2 YYDKDF (reference sequence). This CDR3 has 14 residues. V shed 1 base and J shed 3 bases, with 7 bases lying between them. The CDR3 DNA follows: TGTGCCACCAGCAGAGGACATGACAATCAGCCCCAGCATTTT. This sequence encodes CATSRGHDNQPQHF.

This clonotype was observed a few times. The chain combines TRBV21-1 with TRBJ2-7; the tabulated D call, TRBD2, remains unverified against the DNA. TRBV21-1 is an annotated pseudogene. The CDR3 totals 14 residues. CDR3 in DNA: TGTGCCAGCAGCAGAGGCCTAGTGGATTACGAGCAGTACTTC. Its translation: CASSRGLVDYEQYF.

The table lists this clonotype with many counts. This sequence joins TRBV29-1 and TRBJ2-7; D is perhaps TRBD2 (6 bases). The V and J ends lost 4 bases and 3 bases respectively, with 13 bases between them. Germline CDR1 and CDR2: SQVTM and ANQGSEA. The CDR3 length is 13 residues. The CDR3 protein is CSVVGGNFYEQYF. Written as DNA, the CDR3 is TGCAGCGTTGTAGGCGGGAATTTCTACGAGCAGTACTTC.

A few counts support this clonotype. V and J are TRBV27 and TRBJ2-7, with D possibly matching TRBD1 (6 bases). Germline CDR1 is MNHEY and CDR2 is SMNVEV (reference sequence). CDR3 size: 15 residues. V dropped 1 base and J dropped 3 bases, with 13 bases sitting between them. CDR3 DNA sequence: TGTGCCAGCAGTTTATTTGGACAGTCTAACTACGAGCAGTACTTC. It is translated as CASSLFGQSNYEQYF.